These 24 T cell receptor beta chains originate from one sample sequenced in a study of T cells after yellow fever vaccination. TCRdb reanalysed the 5' RACE reads using MiXCR and keeps one entry per CDR3 protein. The data show approximately 300,000 distinct CDR3 sequences, about 11% seen once. The specimen comprised CD4+ T cells sorted from PBMCs, sampled 45 days after the yellow fever booster vaccination. The receptors were gathered from a man younger than 35 who received the YFV17D yellow fever vaccine.

This clonotype was recorded a few times. The chain carries TRBV29-1 and TRBJ2-3; D is uncertain. Germline CDR1 and CDR2: SQVTM and ANQGSEA. The CDR3 sequence is 14 residues long. V was clipped by 3 bases and J by 1 base, with 11 bases between them. Here the CDR3 DNA reads TGCAGCGTTGATGGTGGCCCCGGCACAGATACGCAGTATTTT. This codes for CSVDGGPGTDTQYF.

V gene TRBV7-2 combines with J gene TRBJ1-6; D is ambiguous. Germline CDR1 reads SGHTA; CDR2 reads FQGNSA. The CDR3 loop spans 13 amino acids. CDR3 amino acids: CASGGSYNSPLHF. CDR3 nucleotide sequence: TGTGCATCGGGCGGGTCCTATAATTCACCCCTCCACTTT.

In nucleotides, the CDR3 is TGTGCCAGCAGTTTAAGCGGGGGGGCCGATGAGCAGTTCTTC. This translates into CASSLSGGADEQFF. The V call is TRBV12-3 or TRBV12-4, the J call TRBJ2-1, with 10 bases fitting TRBD2. J lost 8 bases, V lost 2 bases, and 3 bases had no gene match. The CDR3 is made up of 14 amino acids.

This clonotype was counted a few times. The CDR3 spells CASTSYYLAEAFF. The CDR3, as DNA: TGTGCCAGCACCTCCTATTACCTCGCAGAAGCTTTCTTT. The chain has TRBV6-5 and TRBJ1-1; D call uncertain. This CDR3 comprises 13 residues. Trimming removed 7 bases at V and 8 bases at J, with 17 bases between. Germline CDR1 MNHEY, CDR2 SVGAGI.

This chain joins TRBV15 and TRBJ2-7, with TRBD1 as a possible D gene (6 bases). V dropped 1 base and J dropped 7 bases, with 8 bases sitting between them. CDR1 and CDR2 (germline): LNHNV, YYDKDF (reference sequence). CDR3 size: 12 residues. The CDR3 region is CATSRVRGEQYV. The CDR3, as DNA: TGTGCCACCAGCAGAGTAAGGGGGGAGCAGTACGTC.

This clonotype was seen only a few times. CDR3 DNA sequence: TGTGCCAGCAGCCAGGTTGGGGCCGGGGAGCTGTTTTTT. This sequence encodes CASSQVGAGELFF. This chain uses TRBV3-1 with TRBJ2-2, with unresolved D. Germline-derived CDR1 and CDR2 are LGHDT and YNNKEL (reference sequence). The CDR3 runs to 13 residues. V gave up 3 bases and J gave up 6 bases, with 8 bases separating them.

In this sample, this clonotype turned up a few times. At one end the junction does not follow the germline gene, possibly because of a read error. The genes are TRBV7-2 and TRBJ2-1; TRBD2 agrees at 11 bases. The CDR3 is 14 amino acids. Looked up from germline, CDR1 is SGHTA and CDR2 is FQGNSA. CDR3 coding DNA: TGTGCCAGCAGGTTAGCGGGGGGGGCCAATGAGCAGTTCTTC. Its translation: CASRLAGGANEQFF.

The V call is TRBV3-1, the J call TRBJ2-2; D gene uncertain. CDR1 and CDR2 from the germline V gene are LGHDT and YNNKEL (reference sequence). Trimming removed 5 bases at V and 11 bases at J, with 3 bases between. The CDR3 has 9 residues. The CDR3 sequence: CASSSELFF. DNA of the CDR3: TGTGCCAGCAGCTCTGAGCTGTTTTTT.

In its sample, this clonotype was seen many times. The V and J genes are TRBV5-1 and TRBJ2-1; perhaps TRBD1 as D (5 bases). Trimming left V 0 bases short and J 7 bases short, with 11 bases between. The germline gives CDR1 SGHRS, CDR2 YFSETQ. CDR3 length: 14 amino acids. DNA for the CDR3: TGCGCCAGCAGCTTGGGGACACCCTCGAATGAGCAGTTCTTC. Translation: CASSLGTPSNEQFF.

This clonotype occurred many times. The CDR3 DNA follows: TGCGCCAGCAGCCAATTACCGGGACAGGGATCCTACAATGAGCAGTTCTTC. Translation gives CASSQLPGQGSYNEQFF. This rearrangement joins TRBV4-1 to TRBJ2-1, with 9 bases aligning to TRBD1. Germline loops: CDR1 MGHRA, CDR2 YSYEKL. This CDR3 has 17 residues. With V trimmed by 2 bases and J by 1 base, 6 bases remained unmatched.

This clonotype appeared a few times. This sequence joins TRBV12-3 or TRBV12-4 and TRBJ2-3, with D possibly TRBD1 on 5 matching bases. V dropped 3 bases and J dropped 0 bases, with 16 bases sitting between them. This CDR3 has 17 residues. CDR3: CASSLAGHTTSTDTQYF. In nucleotides, the CDR3 is TGTGCCAGCAGTTTGGCCGGACACACGACTAGCACAGATACGCAGTATTTT.

This clonotype was detected a few times. The V and J genes are TRBV6-5 and TRBJ2-7; maybe TRBD2 (5 bases). This CDR3 is built from 13 residues. Looked up from germline, CDR1 is MNHEY and CDR2 is SVGAGI. The V gene lost 0 bases and the J gene lost 6 bases, with 9 bases spanning the gap. CDR3 loop: CASSYSRETEQYF. The CDR3 nucleotides are TGTGCCAGCAGTTACTCACGGGAAACCGAGCAGTACTTC.

This clonotype was counted many times. The rearrangement links TRBV2 to TRBJ1-2; 9 bases fit TRBD1. The germline gives CDR1 SNHLY, CDR2 FYNNEI. V lost 4 bases and J lost 8; bases outside the gene matches: 14. The CDR3 totals 16 residues. Written as DNA, the CDR3 is TGTGCCAGCAGTGCGACCGAAACCGGGACAGGGTCCGGCTACACCTTC. Translation: CASSATETGTGSGYTF.

The gene calls are TRBV28 and TRBJ2-4, with D tentatively TRBD1 (6 bases). The ends were cut back, 8 bases at V and 8 bases at J, with 10 bases in the middle. In germline, CDR1 is MDHEN, CDR2 SYDVKM. The CDR3 is made up of 11 amino acids. CDR3: CASQGLDIQYF. The CDR3 coding sequence is TGTGCCAGCCAGGGGTTGGACATTCAGTACTTC.

The table lists this clonotype with many counts. CDR3 loop: CASRTSGVNTEAFF. DNA for the CDR3: TGTGCCAGCAGAACGTCGGGGGTGAACACTGAAGCTTTCTTT. The chain couples TRBV7-8 to TRBJ1-1; tentatively, D is TRBD1 (5 bases). Trimming took off 6 bases at V and 0 bases at J, with 11 bases between the two ends. This CDR3 has 14 residues. CDR1 and CDR2 from the germline V gene are SGHVS and FQNEAQ.

This clonotype has just a few counts. The rearrangement joins TRBV30 to TRBJ1-5; tentatively, D is TRBD1 (6 bases). Germline V CDR1 and CDR2: GTSNPN, SVGIG (reference sequence). The CDR3 spans 14 residues. Deletions cut 3 bases from V and 1 base from J, with 10 bases between. For the CDR3, the DNA is TGTGCCTGGAGAACACAGGGAAGCAATCAGCCCCAGCATTTT. This codes for CAWRTQGSNQPQHF. Based on the CDR3 plus reference TRBV30 and TRBJ1-5, the full variable domain is SQTIHQWPATLVQPVGSPLSLECTVEGTSNPNLYWYRQAAGRGLQLLFYSVGIGQISSEVPQNLSASRPQDRQFILSSKKLLLSDSGFYLCAWRTQGSNQPQHFGDGTRLSIL.

This clonotype showed up just a few times. This chain links TRBV5-1 with TRBJ2-7; 10 nucleotides align to TRBD1. V was clipped by 4 bases and J by 2 bases; unmatched bases: 6. CDR3 length: 15 amino acids. Germline V gene lookup returns CDR1 SGHRS and CDR2 YFSETQ. CDR3 nucleotide sequence: TGCGCCAGCAGCAGGGGACAGGGGAACCCCTACGAGCAGTACTTC. Protein sequence: CASSRGQGNPYEQYF.

This clonotype was seen a handful of times. This chain uses TRBV5-6 with TRBJ2-5; the match to TRBD2 covers 10 bases. This CDR3 is 16 amino acids long. CDR1 is SGHDT and CDR2 is YYEEEE in the germline V gene. Trimming at V came to 0 bases and at J to 4 bases, leaving 6 bases not matched to a gene. CDR3 loop: CASSLVGTSVPETQYF. In nucleotides, the CDR3 is TGTGCCAGCAGCTTGGTAGGGACTAGCGTCCCAGAGACCCAGTACTTC.

This clonotype was observed many times. This sequence joins TRBV4-2 and TRBJ2-2; TRBD1 or TRBD2 may be the D gene (6 bases each). The germline V gene has CDR1 LGHNA and CDR2 YNFKEQ. This CDR3 region has 16 residues. V was cut by 3 bases and J by 2 bases, with 13 bases left in between. CDR3 loop: CASSQSRGLNTGELFF. The CDR3 DNA reads TGTGCCAGCAGCCAGTCCCGGGGGCTAAACACCGGGGAGCTGTTTTTT.

J is TRBJ2-7 and V is TRBV21-1; the table calls TRBD1, which could not be checked here. TRBV21-1 has pseudogene status. The CDR3 has 12 residues. CDR3 region: CATGQGYYEQYV. Here the CDR3 DNA reads TGTGCCACGGGACAGGGATACTACGAGCAGTACGTC.

The chain carries TRBV6-6 and TRBJ2-7; unclear D gene. Germline V gene data show CDR1 as MNHNY and CDR2 as SVGAGI (reference sequence). The CDR3 runs 15 residues. Between the trimmed V and J ends, which lost 5 bases and 0 bases, there was a span of 14 bases. The chain's CDR3 is CASSRVVFNSYEQYV. CDR3 nucleotide sequence: TGTGCCAGCAGTAGGGTCGTGTTCAACTCCTACGAGCAGTACGTC.

The gene calls are TRBV28 and TRBJ2-7, with TRBD2 matching 10 bases. The trim removed 4 bases at V and 4 bases at J, leaving 4 bases unmatched. CDR1 MDHEN and CDR2 SYDVKM come from the germline V gene. The CDR3 sequence is 14 residues long. The CDR3, as DNA: TGTGCCAGCAGTTCAGCGGGGGGGCGGTACGAGCAGTACGTC. Its protein is CASSSAGGRYEQYV.

This chain links TRBV18 with TRBJ2-2; 7 nucleotides line up with TRBD1. Germline V gives CDR1 KGHSH, CDR2 LQKENI. V lost 5 bases to trimming and J lost 0 bases; unmatched junction nucleotides: 3. The CDR3 loop spans 15 amino acids. The DNA for the CDR3 is TGTGCCAGCTCAAGACAGGGCACGAACACCGGGGAGCTGTTTTTT. It is translated as CASSRQGTNTGELFF.

This clonotype was seen a handful of times. The V call is TRBV5-1, the J call TRBJ2-4, with 10 bases that match TRBD2. Germline V CDR1 and CDR2: SGHRS, YFSETQ. The CDR3 length is 17 residues. Trimming took 5 bases from V and 5 from J; bases not matched to a gene: 13. CDR3 sequence reads: CASSSRALAGAENIQYF. For the CDR3, the DNA is TGCGCCAGCAGTTCGAGGGCCCTAGCGGGGGCGGAAAACATTCAGTACTTC.